This TCR beta chain was retrieved from a study of blood T cell repertoires in COVID-19. Study at large: Both acute and convalescent COVID-19 samples were obtained from the United States, Italy and Spain. In each case, the material was cDNA or gDNA derived from T cells, B-cell-depleted T cells, or PBMCs.

Sequencing was performed with immunoSEQ multiplex PCR; in TCRdb, only in-frame clones are kept and a portion is missing. The sample holds 200,000 or so clones, around four fifths seen once. V was pared by 2 bases and J by 4 bases, with 11 bases between. This CDR3 is 14 amino acids long. Germline loops: CDR1 LNHDA, CDR2 SQIVND (reference sequence). Sequences were obtained from peripheral blood. This rearrangement joins TRBV19 to TRBJ1-1; tentatively, D is TRBD1 (6 bases). The receptor's source is a man aged 25-40 years with active or convalescent COVID-19. The CDR3 sequence is CASSIPGAGTEAFF. CDR3 DNA: TGTGCCAGTAGTATACCAGGGGCGGGCACTGAAGCTTTCTTT.